This TCR beta chain was profiled in a study of CD8 T cells in ankylosing spondylitis. Study-level results: Reportedly, matched ankylosing spondylitis synovial fluid was significantly enriched for disease-linked clones. Before this, some motif variants had been reported in reactive arthritis synovial fluid and blood.

As regards this clonotype: Its antigen is unknown.

TCRdb reprocessed the 5' RACE reads via MiXCR and lists one record per CDR3 protein. The sample holds about 360,000 distinct CDR3 sequences; 20% are singletons and the top ten take around 14%. The V and J ends lost 3 bases and 0 bases, in that order; junction bases with no gene match: 14. Germline V gives CDR1 SGHRS, CDR2 YFSETQ. The CDR3 loop spans 19 amino acids. The chain employs TRBV5-1 and TRBJ2-3; 9 bases match TRBD2. Specimen: blood, either unsorted or a sorted T cell fraction (not recorded which). The receptor was isolated from a male donor with ankylosing spondylitis or in good health (not recorded which). The CDR3 nucleotides are TGCGCCAGCAGCTGGGATCTAGCGGGGACCAACCCTAGCACAGATACGCAGTATTTT. The encoded protein is CASSWDLAGTNPSTDTQYF.